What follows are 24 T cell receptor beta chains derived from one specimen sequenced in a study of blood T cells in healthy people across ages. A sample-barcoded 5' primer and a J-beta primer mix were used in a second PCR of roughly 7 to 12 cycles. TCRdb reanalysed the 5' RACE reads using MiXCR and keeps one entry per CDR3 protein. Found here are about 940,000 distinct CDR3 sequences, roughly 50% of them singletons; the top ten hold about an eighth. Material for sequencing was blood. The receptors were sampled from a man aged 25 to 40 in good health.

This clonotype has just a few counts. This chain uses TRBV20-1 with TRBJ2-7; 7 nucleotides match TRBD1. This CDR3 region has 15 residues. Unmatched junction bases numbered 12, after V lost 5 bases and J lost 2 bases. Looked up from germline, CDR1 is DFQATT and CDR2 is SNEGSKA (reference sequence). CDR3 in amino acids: CSAGPLRGPAYEQYF. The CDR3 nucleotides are TGCAGTGCTGGCCCCCTAAGGGGGCCAGCCTACGAGCAGTACTTC.

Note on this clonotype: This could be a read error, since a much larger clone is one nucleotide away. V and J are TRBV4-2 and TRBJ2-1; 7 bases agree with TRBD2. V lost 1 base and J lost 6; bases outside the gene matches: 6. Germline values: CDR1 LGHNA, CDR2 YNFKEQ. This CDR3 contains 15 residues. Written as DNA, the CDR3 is TGTGCCAGCAGCCAAGGACGAGCGGGGATCAATGAGCAGTTCTTC. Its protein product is CASSQGRAGINEQFF.

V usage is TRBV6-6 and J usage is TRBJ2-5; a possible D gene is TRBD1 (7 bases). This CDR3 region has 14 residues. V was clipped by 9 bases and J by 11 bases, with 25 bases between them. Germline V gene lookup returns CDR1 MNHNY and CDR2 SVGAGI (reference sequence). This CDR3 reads CASLTGKDYNEQYF. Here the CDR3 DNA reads TGTGCCAGTTTGACAGGGAAGGACTACAATGAGCAGTACTTC.

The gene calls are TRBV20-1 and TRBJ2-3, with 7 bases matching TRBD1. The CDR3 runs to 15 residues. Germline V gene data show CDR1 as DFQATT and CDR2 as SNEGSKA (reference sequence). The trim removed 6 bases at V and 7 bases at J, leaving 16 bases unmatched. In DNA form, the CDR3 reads TGCAGTGCAATACCAACAGGGGATTTGTCTTATACGCAGTATTTT. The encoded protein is CSAIPTGDLSYTQYF.

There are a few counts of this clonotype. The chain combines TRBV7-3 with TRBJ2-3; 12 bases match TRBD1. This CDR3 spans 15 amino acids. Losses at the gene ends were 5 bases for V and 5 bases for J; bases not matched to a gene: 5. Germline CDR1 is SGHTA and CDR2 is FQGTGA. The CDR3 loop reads CASSPGQGAIDTQYF. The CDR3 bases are TGTGCCAGCAGCCCGGGACAGGGGGCTATAGATACGCAGTATTTT. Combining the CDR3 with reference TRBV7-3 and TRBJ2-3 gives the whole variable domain GAGVSQTPSNKVTEKGKYVELRCDPISGHTALYWYRQSLGQGPEFLIYFQGTGAADDSGLPNDRFFAVRPEGSVSTLKIQRTERGDSAVYLCASSPGQGAIDTQYFGPGTRLTVL.

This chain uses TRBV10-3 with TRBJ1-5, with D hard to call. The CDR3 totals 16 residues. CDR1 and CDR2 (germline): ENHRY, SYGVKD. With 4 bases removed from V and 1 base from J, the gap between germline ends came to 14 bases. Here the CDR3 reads CAISGSMTGSNQPQHF. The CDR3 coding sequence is TGTGCCATCAGTGGGTCGATGACGGGGAGCAATCAGCCCCAGCATTTT.

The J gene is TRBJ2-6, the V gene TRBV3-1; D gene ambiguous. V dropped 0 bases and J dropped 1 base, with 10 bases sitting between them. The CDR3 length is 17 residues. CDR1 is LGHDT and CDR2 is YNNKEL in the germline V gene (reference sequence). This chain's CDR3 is CASSQDPGSSGANVLTF. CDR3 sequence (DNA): TGTGCCAGCAGCCAAGACCCCGGTTCTTCTGGGGCCAACGTCCTGACTTTC.

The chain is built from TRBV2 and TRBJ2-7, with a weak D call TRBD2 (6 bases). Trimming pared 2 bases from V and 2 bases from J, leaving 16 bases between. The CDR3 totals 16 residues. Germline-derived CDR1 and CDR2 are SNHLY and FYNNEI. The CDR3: CASSEPGLKLAYEQYF. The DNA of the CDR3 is TGTGCCAGCAGTGAACCGGGACTCAAATTAGCCTACGAGCAGTACTTC.

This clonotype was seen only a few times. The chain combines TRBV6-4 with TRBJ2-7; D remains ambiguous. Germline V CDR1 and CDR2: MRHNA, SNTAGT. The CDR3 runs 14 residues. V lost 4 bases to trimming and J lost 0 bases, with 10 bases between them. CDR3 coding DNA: TGTGCCAGCAGTGGTAGACGGTTCTCCTACGAGCAGTACTTC. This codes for CASSGRRFSYEQYF.

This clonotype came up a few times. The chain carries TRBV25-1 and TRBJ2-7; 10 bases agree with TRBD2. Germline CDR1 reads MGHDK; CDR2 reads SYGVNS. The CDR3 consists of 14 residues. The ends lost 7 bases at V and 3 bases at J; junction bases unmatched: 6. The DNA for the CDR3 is TGTGCCAGCATTCCTAGCGGGAGTTACTACGAGCAGTACTTC. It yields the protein CASIPSGSYYEQYF.

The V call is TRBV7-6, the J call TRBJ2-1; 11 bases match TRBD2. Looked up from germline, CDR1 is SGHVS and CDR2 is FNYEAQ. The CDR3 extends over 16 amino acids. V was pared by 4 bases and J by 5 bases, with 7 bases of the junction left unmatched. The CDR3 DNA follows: TGTGCCAGCAGCTCCTTACTAGCGGGGGTAAACAATGAGCAGTTCTTC. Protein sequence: CASSSLLAGVNNEQFF.

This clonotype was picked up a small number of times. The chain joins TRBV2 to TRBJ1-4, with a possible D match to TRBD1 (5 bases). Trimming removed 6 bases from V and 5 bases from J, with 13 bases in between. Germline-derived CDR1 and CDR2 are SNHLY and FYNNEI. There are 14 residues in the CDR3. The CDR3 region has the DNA TGTGCCAGCAGCGCCGGGACTGACAATGAAAAACTGTTTTTT. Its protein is CASSAGTDNEKLFF.

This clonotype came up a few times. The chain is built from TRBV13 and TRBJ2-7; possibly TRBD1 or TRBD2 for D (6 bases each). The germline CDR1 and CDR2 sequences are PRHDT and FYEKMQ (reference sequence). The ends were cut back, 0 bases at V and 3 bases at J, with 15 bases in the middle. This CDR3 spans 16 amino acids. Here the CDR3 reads CASSLGLKGGVYEQYF. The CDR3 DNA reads TGTGCCAGCAGCTTAGGCCTCAAGGGGGGTGTCTACGAGCAGTACTTC.

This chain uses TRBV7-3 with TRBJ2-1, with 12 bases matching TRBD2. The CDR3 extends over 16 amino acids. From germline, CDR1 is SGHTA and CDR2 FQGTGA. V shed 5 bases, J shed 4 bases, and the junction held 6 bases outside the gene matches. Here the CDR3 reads CASSLGLAGIYNEQFF. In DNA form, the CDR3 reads TGTGCCAGCAGCCTCGGACTAGCGGGAATTTACAATGAGCAGTTCTTC.

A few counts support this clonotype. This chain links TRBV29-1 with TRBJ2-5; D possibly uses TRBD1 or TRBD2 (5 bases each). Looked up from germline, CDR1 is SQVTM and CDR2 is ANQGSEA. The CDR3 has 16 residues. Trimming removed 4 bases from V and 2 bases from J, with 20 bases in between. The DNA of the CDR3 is TGCAGCGTTGTACTTCCACAGCTCGGGGCTCAAGAGACCCAGTACTTC. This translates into CSVVLPQLGAQETQYF.

The CDR3 nucleotides read TGCAGTGCTGAAACCGGGACAGGTGAGCCCCAGCATTTT. Translated: CSAETGTGEPQHF. V is TRBV20-1 and J is TRBJ1-5; 8 nucleotides line up with TRBD1. With 5 bases clipped from V and 8 bases from J, the junction kept 8 bases outside the gene matches. CDR1 and CDR2 (germline): DFQATT, SNEGSKA (reference sequence). The CDR3 covers 13 residues.

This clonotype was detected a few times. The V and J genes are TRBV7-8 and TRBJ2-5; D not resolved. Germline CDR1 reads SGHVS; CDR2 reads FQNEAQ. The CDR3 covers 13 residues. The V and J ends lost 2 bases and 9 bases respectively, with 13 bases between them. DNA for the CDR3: TGTGCCAGCAGCTTACTCCCCGCTAGGCCCCAGTACTTC. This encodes CASSLLPARPQYF.

The CDR3 sequence: CASSLGDSSTYEQYF. In DNA, the CDR3 is TGTGCCAGCAGCTTAGGGGACAGCTCAACCTACGAGCAGTACTTC. The chain links TRBV7-2 to TRBJ2-7, with 7 positions matching TRBD1. CDR1 SGHTA and CDR2 FQGNSA come from the germline V gene. This CDR3 comprises 15 residues. The junction had 5 bases not matched to a gene; V was cut back by 1 base and J by 2 bases.

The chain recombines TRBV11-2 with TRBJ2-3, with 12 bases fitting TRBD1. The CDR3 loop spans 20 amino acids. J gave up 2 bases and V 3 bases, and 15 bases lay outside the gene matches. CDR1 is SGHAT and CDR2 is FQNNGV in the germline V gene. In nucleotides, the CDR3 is TGTGCCAGCAGCTTCACCTGGGGACAGGGGGCCCACAGGGCCACAGATACGCAGTATTTT. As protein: CASSFTWGQGAHRATDTQYF.

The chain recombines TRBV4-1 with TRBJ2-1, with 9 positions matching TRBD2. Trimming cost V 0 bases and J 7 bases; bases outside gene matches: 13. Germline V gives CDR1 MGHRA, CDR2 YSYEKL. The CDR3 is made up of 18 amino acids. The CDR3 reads CASSQDGASGDPTNEQFF. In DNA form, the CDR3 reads TGCGCCAGCAGCCAAGATGGGGCTAGCGGGGATCCTACAAATGAGCAGTTCTTC.

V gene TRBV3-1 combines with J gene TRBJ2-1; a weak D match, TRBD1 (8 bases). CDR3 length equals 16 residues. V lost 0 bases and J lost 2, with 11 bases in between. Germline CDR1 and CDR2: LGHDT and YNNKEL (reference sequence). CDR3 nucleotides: TGTGCCAGCAGCCAAGAACAGGGGGGGCCCTACAATGAGCAGTTCTTC. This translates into CASSQEQGGPYNEQFF.

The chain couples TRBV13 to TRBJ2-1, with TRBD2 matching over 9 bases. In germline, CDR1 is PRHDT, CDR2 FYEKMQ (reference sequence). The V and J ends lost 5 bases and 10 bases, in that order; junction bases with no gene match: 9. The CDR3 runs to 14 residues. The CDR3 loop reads CASSPSGVRWEQFF. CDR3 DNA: TGTGCCAGCAGCCCTAGCGGGGTTCGATGGGAGCAGTTCTTC.

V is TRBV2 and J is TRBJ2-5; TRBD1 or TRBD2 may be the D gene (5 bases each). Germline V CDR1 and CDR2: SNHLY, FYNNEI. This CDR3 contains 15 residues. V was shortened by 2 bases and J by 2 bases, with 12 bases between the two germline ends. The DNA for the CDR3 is TGTGCCAGCAGTGAATTCGGGGCTCCACAAGAGACCCAGTACTTC. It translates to CASSEFGAPQETQYF.

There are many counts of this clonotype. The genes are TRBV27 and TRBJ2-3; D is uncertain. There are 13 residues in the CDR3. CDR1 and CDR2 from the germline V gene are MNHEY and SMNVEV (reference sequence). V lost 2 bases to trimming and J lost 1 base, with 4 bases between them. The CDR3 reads CASSLIGTDTQYF. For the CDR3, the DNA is TGTGCCAGCAGTTTAATTGGCACAGATACGCAGTATTTT.